This T cell receptor (beta chain) was found in a study of breast tumors, draining lymph nodes, adjacent tissues. Breast cancer patients provided tissue from their axillary draining lymph nodes. Germline loops: CDR1 SGHVS, CDR2 FQNEAQ. Trimming took 5 bases from V and 2 from J, leaving 21 bases between them. The CDR3 runs 17 residues. TCRdb re-analysed the multiplex PCR reads in MiXCR, keeping a single row per CDR3 protein. This table has about 100,000 distinct CDR3 sequences, approximately 21% appearing once. General study findings and limits: Compared with lymph nodes, tumors were less diverse; compared with nontumor tissue, more.

The table lists this clonotype with many counts. As yet, its antigen is unknown. The sample taken for sequencing was axillary lymph node tissue. The chain links TRBV7-8 to TRBJ2-5; TRBD1 is a possible D gene (6 bases). The clonotype originates from a female donor with breast cancer. Some clones in this sample may be carry-over from other donors' samples. The CDR3 region has the DNA TGTGCCAGCAGCCCGGATGGGGGTTGGACAGTACAAGAGACCCAGTACTTC. Encoded protein: CASSPDGGWTVQETQYF.